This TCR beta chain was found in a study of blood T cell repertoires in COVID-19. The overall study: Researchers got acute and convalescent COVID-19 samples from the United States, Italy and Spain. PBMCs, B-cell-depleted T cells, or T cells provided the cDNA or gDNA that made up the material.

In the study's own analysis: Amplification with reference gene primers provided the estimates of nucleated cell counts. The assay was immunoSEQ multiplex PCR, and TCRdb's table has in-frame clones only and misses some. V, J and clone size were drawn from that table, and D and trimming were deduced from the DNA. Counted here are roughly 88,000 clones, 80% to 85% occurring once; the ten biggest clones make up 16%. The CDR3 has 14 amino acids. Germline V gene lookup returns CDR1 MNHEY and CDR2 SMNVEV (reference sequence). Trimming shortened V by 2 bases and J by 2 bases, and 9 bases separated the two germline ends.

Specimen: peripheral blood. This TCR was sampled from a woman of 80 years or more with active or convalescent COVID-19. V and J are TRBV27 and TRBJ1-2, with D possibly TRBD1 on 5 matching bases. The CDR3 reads CASSLNGANYGYTF. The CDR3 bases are TGTGCCAGCAGTTTAAATGGGGCCAACTATGGCTACACCTTC.